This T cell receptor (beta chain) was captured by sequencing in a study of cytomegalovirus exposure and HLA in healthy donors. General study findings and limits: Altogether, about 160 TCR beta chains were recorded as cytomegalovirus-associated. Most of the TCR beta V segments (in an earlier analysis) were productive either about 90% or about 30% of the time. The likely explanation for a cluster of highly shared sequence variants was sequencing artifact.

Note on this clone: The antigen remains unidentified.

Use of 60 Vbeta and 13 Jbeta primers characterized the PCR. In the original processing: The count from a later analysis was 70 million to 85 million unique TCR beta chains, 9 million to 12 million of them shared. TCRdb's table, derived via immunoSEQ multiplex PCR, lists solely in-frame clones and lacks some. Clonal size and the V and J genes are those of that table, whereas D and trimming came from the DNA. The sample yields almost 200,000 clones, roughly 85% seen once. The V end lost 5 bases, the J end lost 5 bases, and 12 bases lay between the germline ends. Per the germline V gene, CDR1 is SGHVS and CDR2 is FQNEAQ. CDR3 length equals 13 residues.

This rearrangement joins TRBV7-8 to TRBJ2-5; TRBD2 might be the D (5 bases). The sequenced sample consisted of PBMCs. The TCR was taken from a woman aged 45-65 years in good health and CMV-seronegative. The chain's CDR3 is CASSRTRLETQYF. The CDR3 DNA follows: TGTGCCAGCAGCCGTACTAGGCTTGAGACCCAGTACTTC. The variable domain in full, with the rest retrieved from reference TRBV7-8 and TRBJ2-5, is GAGVSQSPRYKVAKRGQDVALRCDPISGHVSLFWYQQALGQGPEFLTYFQNEAQLDKSGLPSDRFFAERPEGSVSTLKIQRTQQEDSAVYLCASSRTRLETQYFGPGTRLLVL.